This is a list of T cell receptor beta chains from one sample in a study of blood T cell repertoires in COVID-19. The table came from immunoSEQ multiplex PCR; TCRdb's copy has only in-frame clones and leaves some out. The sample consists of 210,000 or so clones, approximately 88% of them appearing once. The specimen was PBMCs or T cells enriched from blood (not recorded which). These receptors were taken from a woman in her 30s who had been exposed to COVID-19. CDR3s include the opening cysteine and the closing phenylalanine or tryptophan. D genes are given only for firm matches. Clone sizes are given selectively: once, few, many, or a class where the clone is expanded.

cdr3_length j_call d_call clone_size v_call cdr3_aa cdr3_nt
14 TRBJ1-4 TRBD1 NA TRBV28 CASSETGVGEKLFF TGTGCCAGCAGTGAAACAGGGGTCGGGGAAAAACTGTTTTTT
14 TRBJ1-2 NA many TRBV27 CASSLTGLNYGYTF TGTGCCAGCAGTTTAACGGGTTTGAACTATGGCTACACCTTC
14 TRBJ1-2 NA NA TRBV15 CATSKEMLDYGYTF TGTGCCACCAGCAAGGAAATGCTAGACTATGGCTACACCTTC
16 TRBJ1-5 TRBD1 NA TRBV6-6 CASRGWDRGANQPQHF TGTGCCAGCAGGGGATGGGACAGGGGGGCCAATCAGCCCCAGCATTTT
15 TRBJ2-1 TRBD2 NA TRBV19 CASRKGLAGTAEQFF TGTGCCAGTCGTAAGGGACTAGCAGGAACAGCTGAGCAGTTCTTC
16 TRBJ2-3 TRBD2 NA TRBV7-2 CASSLGGGRSAYTQYF TGTGCCAGCAGCTTAGGCGGCGGGAGGTCCGCTTATACGCAGTATTTT
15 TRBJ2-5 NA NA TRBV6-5 CASSLDSGGQETQYF TGTGCCAGCAGTCTAGATTCGGGTGGTCAAGAGACCCAGTACTTC
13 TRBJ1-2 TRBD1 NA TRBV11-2 CASPAGTGEGYTF TGTGCCAGCCCCGCCGGGACAGGGGAAGGCTACACCTTC
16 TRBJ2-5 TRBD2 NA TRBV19 CASRNSGRVHQETQYF TGTGCCAGTAGGAACAGCGGGAGGGTTCACCAAGAGACCCAGTACTTC
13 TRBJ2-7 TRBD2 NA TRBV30 CAWIPGLAGAQYF TGTGCCTGGATACCCGGGTTAGCGGGAGCGCAGTACTTC
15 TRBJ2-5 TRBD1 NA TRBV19 CASSPKRTGQETQYF TGTGCCAGTAGTCCCAAACGGACAGGTCAAGAGACCCAGTACTTC
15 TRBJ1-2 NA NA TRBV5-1 CASSRVAREENGYTF TGCGCCAGCAGTAGGGTGGCCAGGGAAGAAAATGGCTACACCTTC
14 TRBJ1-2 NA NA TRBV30 CAWSVSRRWSGYTF TGTGCCTGGAGTGTAAGCAGGAGGTGGTCTGGCTACACCTTC
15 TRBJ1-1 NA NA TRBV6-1 CASSERGIMNTEAFF TGTGCCAGCAGTGAACGGGGGATCATGAACACTGAAGCTTTCTTT
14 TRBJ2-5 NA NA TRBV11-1 CASSLAGGLETQYF TGTGCCAGCAGCTTAGCGGGAGGCTTGGAGACCCAGTACTTC
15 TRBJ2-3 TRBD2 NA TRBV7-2 CASRLGGSLTDTQYF TGTGCCAGCAGGTTGGGGGGGAGCCTCACAGATACGCAGTATTTT
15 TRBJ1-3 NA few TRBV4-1 CASSQMGAGGNTIYF TGCGCCAGCAGCCAAATGGGGGCAGGGGGAAACACCATATATTTT